The rows below give T cell receptor beta chains drawn from one sample of a study of shared clonotypes between healthy human individuals. Repertoires were generated with immunoSEQ multiplex PCR, while TCRdb's copy carries only in-frame clones and drops some. The sample lists around 500,000 clones; 76% were seen once. Sequencing was performed on PBMCs. Receptors originate from a woman aged 40 to 55 in good health. Some clones in this sample may be carry-over from other donors' samples. Both conserved end residues are part of each CDR3. The D gene is left open where the match is weak. Rows may omit the clone size; those that give it use once, few, many or a size class.

>NA|many|TRBJ2-7|TRBV20-1
CSERQRYEQYF
TGCAGCGAAAGACAAAGATACGAGCAGTACTTC
>NA|NA|TRBJ2-7|TRBV19
CASSIVSGIGTYEQYF
TGTGCCAGTAGTATAGTTTCCGGGATTGGGACCTACGAGCAGTACTTC
>NA|NA|TRBJ1-5|TRBV28
CASSFPGQPQHF
TGTGCCAGCAGTTTCCCAGGACAGCCCCAGCATTTT
>NA|NA|TRBJ1-1|TRBV28
CASSPWTENTEAFF
TGTGCCAGCAGTCCATGGACAGAGAACACTGAAGCTTTCTTT
>TRBD1|NA|TRBJ1-1|TRBV14
CASSQPGQVSEAFF
TGTGCCAGCAGCCAACCCGGACAGGTCTCTGAAGCTTTCTTT
>TRBD1|NA|TRBJ2-5|TRBV10-3
CAIRTGTGPQETQYF
TGTGCCATCAGGACTGGGACAGGGCCGCAAGAGACCCAGTACTTC
>TRBD1|NA|TRBJ1-1|TRBV10-3
CAIRRPGGAAFF
TGTGCCATCAGGAGGCCAGGGGGCGCAGCTTTCTTT
>TRBD1|NA|TRBJ1-5|TRBV7-2
CASSLQGDQPQHF
TGTGCCAGCAGCTTACAGGGGGATCAGCCCCAGCATTTT
>NA|NA|TRBJ2-7|TRBV7-2
CASSLQAPADYEQYF
TGTGCCAGCAGCCTACAGGCACCAGCGGACTACGAGCAGTACTTC
>NA|NA|TRBJ1-1|TRBV30
CAWSMEEAFF
TGTGCCTGGAGTATGGAGGAAGCTTTCTTT
>TRBD2|NA|TRBJ2-5|TRBV7-9
CASSFFAGGGETQYF
TGTGCCAGCAGCTTTTTTGCGGGAGGGGGAGAGACCCAGTACTTC
>TRBD2|NA|TRBJ2-5|TRBV7-9
CASSSRTSGRVFRETQYF
TGTGCCAGCAGTTCCCGGACTAGCGGGAGGGTTTTTAGAGAGACCCAGTACTTC
>NA|NA|TRBJ1-4|TRBV6-6
CASSYSGLNEKLFF
TGTGCCAGCAGTTACTCGGGCTTGAATGAAAAACTGTTTTTT
>NA|many|TRBJ2-3|TRBV5-1
CASSLEQFTDTQYF
TGCGCCAGCAGCTTGGAGCAATTCACAGATACGCAGTATTTT
>TRBD1|NA|TRBJ2-2|TRBV10-3
CAISTGGRTGELFF
TGTGCCATCAGTACAGGGGGCAGGACCGGGGAGCTGTTTTTT
>TRBD2|NA|TRBJ2-3|TRBV6-6
CASRSGGARDTQYF
TGTGCCAGTCGTAGCGGGGGGGCGAGAGATACGCAGTATTTT
>NA|NA|TRBJ2-4|TRBV11-2
CASSLGEVNIQYF
TGTGCCAGCAGCTTAGGGGAGGTAAACATTCAGTACTTC
>NA|few|TRBJ2-3|TRBV10-3
CAISESTDTQYF
TGTGCCATCAGTGAGTCGACAGATACGCAGTATTTT
>NA|NA|TRBJ2-7|TRBV28
CASSLAYEQYF
TGTGCCAGCAGTCTAGCCTACGAGCAGTACTTC
>NA|few|TRBJ2-7|TRBV7-9
CASSLPDIYEQYF
TGTGCCAGCAGTTTACCCGACATCTACGAGCAGTACTTC
>NA|NA|TRBJ2-7|TRBV14
CASSPMLEGEQYF
TGTGCCAGCAGCCCCATGCTGGAGGGGGAGCAGTACTTC
>NA|once|TRBJ1-2|TRBV27
CASRTGRIVGYTF
TGTGCCAGCAGAACAGGGCGGATAGTAGGCTACACCTTC
>TRBD2|NA|TRBJ2-1|TRBV10-3
CAISESGTRGNEQFF
TGTGCCATCAGTGAGTCCGGGACTAGGGGCAATGAGCAGTTCTTC
>TRBD2|NA|TRBJ2-7|TRBV7-2
CASRRTSGSYEQYF
TGTGCCAGCAGGAGAACTAGCGGGAGCTACGAGCAGTACTTC
>NA|NA|TRBJ1-1|TRBV27
CASSSLSRTEAFF
TGTGCCAGCAGTTCTCTTTCACGGACTGAAGCTTTCTTT
>NA|NA|TRBJ2-7|TRBV29-1
CSVVPLGETGSYEQHF
TGCAGCGTTGTCCCCCTAGGGGAAACCGGATCCTACGAGCAGCACTTC
>NA|NA|TRBJ1-1|TRBV5-4
CASSLLGAEAFF
TGTGCCAGCAGCTTGCTAGGGGCTGAAGCTTTCTTT
>NA|NA|TRBJ2-5|TRBV5-4
CASSFRGEETQYF
TGTGCCAGCAGCTTCCGAGGAGAAGAGACCCAGTACTTC
>NA|few|TRBJ2-7|TRBV4-1
CASSQIFRQAYEQYF
TGCGCCAGCAGCCAAATTTTTAGACAGGCCTACGAGCAGTACTTC
>TRBD1|NA|TRBJ1-1|TRBV29-1
CSGGTGFTEAFF
TGCAGCGGCGGGACAGGGTTCACTGAAGCTTTCTTT
>NA|NA|TRBJ2-1|TRBV15
CATRQGPNNEQFF
TGTGCCACCAGACAGGGACCTAACAATGAGCAGTTCTTC
>NA|NA|TRBJ2-1|TRBV4-1
CASSQATGTTYNEQFF
TGCGCCAGCAGCCAAGCAACCGGGACAACTTACAATGAGCAGTTCTTC
>TRBD1|NA|TRBJ1-1|TRBV19
CASNRAGQVGEAFF
TGTGCCAGTAATCGGGCGGGACAGGTAGGGGAAGCTTTCTTT
>NA|few|TRBJ2-7|TRBV18
CASSPGRTYEQYF
TGTGCCAGCTCACCGGGTCGTACCTACGAGCAGTACTTC
>TRBD1|NA|TRBJ2-7|TRBV19
CASSIWAGGLYEQYF
TGTGCCAGTAGTATATGGGCAGGGGGTTTGTACGAGCAGTACTTC
>TRBD2|NA|TRBJ2-7|TRBV27
CASSPGSGRGVLEQYF
TGTGCCAGCAGTCCCGGTAGCGGGAGGGGAGTTTTGGAGCAGTACTTC
>NA|NA|TRBJ2-1|TRBV27
CASSLSRIRNEQFF
TGTGCCAGCAGTTTATCCAGGATTCGCAATGAGCAGTTCTTC
>TRBD2|NA|TRBJ2-5|TRBV28
CASSLVAGGAETQYF
TGTGCCAGCAGCTTGGTAGCGGGAGGGGCGGAGACCCAGTACTTC
>NA|NA|TRBJ1-2|TRBV6-4
CASSDSGHNYGYTF
TGTGCCAGCAGTGATTCGGGACACAACTATGGCTACACCTTC
>NA|NA|TRBJ2-3|TRBV7-2
CASSLDTGGSTDTQYF
TGTGCCAGCAGCTTAGATACAGGAGGGAGCACAGATACGCAGTATTTT